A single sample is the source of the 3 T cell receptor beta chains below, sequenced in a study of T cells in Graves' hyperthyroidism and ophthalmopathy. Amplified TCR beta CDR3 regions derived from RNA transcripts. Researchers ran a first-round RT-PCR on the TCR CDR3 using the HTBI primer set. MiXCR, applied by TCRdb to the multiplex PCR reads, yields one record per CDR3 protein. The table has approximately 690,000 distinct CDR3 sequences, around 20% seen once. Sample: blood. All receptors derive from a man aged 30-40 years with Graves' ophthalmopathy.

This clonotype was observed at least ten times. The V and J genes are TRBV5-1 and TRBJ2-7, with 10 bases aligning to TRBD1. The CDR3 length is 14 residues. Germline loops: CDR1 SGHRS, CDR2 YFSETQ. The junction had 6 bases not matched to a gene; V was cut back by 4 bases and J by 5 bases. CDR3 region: CASSQSDRGNEQYF. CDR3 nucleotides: TGCGCCAGCAGCCAATCGGACAGGGGGAACGAGCAGTACTTC.

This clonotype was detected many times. The CDR3 sequence: CASRFLTGTVGTNSNEKLFF. In DNA, the CDR3 is TGTGCCAGCAGATTCCTGACCGGGACAGTGGGGACCAATTCTAATGAAAAACTGTTTTTT. This chain uses TRBV11-2 with TRBJ1-4, with TRBD1 matching over 7 bases. The CDR3 loop spans 20 amino acids. Germline CDR1 is SGHAT and CDR2 is FQNNGV. V lost 6 bases and J lost 3; bases outside the gene matches: 22. Full variable domain (missing parts from reference TRBV11-2 and TRBJ1-4): EAGVAQSPRYKIIEKRQSVAFWCNPISGHATLYWYQQILGQGPKLLIQFQNNGVVDDSQLPKDRFSAERLKGVDSTLKIQPAKLEDSAVYLCASRFLTGTVGTNSNEKLFFGSGTQLSVL.

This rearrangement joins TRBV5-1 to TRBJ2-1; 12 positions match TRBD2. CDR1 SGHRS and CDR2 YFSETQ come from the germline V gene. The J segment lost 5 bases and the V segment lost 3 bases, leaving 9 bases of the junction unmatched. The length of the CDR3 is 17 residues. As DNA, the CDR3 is TGCGCCAGCAGCTCGTCCCTTCTAGCGGGAGGGAACAATGAGCAGTTCTTC. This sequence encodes CASSSSLLAGGNNEQFF.